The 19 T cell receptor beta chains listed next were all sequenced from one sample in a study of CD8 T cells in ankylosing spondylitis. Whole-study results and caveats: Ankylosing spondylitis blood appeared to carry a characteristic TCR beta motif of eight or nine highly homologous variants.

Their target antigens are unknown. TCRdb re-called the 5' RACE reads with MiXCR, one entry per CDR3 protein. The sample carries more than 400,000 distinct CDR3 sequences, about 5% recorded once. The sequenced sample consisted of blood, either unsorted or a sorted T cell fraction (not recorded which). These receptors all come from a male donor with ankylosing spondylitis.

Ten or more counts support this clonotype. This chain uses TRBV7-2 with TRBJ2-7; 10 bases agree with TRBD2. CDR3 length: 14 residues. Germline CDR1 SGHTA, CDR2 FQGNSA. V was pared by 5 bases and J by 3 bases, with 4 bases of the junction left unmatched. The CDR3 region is CASSPSGGRYEQYF. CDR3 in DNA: TGTGCCAGCAGCCCTAGCGGGGGTCGCTACGAGCAGTACTTC.

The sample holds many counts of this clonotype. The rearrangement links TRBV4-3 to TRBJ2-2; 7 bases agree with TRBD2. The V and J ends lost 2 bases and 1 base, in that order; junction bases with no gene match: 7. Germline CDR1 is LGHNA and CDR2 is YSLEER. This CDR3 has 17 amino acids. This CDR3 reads CASSQYFQRGNTGELFF. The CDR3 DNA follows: TGCGCCAGCAGCCAATACTTCCAGCGGGGGAACACCGGGGAGCTGTTTTTT.

CDR3 nucleotide sequence: TGTGCCAGCAGTTACTCGACAACCTATGGCTACACCTTC. Protein: CASSYSTTYGYTF. The V and J genes are TRBV6-5 and TRBJ1-2, with no clear D. CDR1 and CDR2 (germline): MNHEY, SVGAGI. Trimming stripped 0 bases from V and 4 bases from J, with 6 bases between. The CDR3 is 13 residues long.

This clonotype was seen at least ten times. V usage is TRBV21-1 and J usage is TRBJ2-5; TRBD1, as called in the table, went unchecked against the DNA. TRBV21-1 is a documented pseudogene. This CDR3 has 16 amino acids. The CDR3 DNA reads TGTGCCAGCAGTCGCCCCAGGGACAGGGCCAAAGAGACCCAGTACTTC. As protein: CASSRPRDRAKETQYF.

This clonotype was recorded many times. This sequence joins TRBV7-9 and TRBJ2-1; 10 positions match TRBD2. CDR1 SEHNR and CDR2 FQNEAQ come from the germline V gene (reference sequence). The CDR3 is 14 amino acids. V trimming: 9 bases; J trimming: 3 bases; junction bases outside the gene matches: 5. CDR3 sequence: CASLAGGVYNEQFF. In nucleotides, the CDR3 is TGTGCCAGTTTAGCGGGGGGCGTCTACAATGAGCAGTTCTTC.

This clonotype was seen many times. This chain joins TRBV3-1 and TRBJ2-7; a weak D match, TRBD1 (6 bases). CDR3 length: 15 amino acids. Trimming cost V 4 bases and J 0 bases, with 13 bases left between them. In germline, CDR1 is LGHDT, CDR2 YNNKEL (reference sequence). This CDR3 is CASSLPGTNSYEQYF. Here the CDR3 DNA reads TGTGCCAGCAGCCTCCCCGGGACAAACTCCTACGAGCAGTACTTC.

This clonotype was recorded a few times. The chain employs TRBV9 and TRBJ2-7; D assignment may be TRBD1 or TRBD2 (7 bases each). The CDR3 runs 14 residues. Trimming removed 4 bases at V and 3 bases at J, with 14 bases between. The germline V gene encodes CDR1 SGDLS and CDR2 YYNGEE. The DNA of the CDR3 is TGTGCCAGCAGCCCCAGGGGGGGACACTACGAGCAGTACTTC. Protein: CASSPRGGHYEQYF.

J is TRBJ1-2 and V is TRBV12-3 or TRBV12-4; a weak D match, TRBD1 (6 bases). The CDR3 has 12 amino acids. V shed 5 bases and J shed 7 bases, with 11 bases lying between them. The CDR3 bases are TGTGCCAGCAGTACACAGGGTTCTGGCTACACCTTC. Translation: CASSTQGSGYTF.

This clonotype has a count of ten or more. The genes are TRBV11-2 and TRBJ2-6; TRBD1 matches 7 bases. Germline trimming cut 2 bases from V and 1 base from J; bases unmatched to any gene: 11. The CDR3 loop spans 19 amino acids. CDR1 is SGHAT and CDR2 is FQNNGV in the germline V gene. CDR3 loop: CASSLLGTAKSSGANVLTF. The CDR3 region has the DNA TGTGCCAGCAGCTTACTTGGGACAGCGAAGAGTTCTGGGGCCAACGTCCTGACTTTC.

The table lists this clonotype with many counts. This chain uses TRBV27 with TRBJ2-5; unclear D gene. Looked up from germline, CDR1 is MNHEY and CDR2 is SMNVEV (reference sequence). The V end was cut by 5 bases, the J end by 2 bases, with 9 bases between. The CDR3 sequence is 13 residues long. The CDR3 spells CASSPLEQETQYF. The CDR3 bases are TGTGCCAGCAGTCCGCTAGAACAAGAGACCCAGTACTTC.

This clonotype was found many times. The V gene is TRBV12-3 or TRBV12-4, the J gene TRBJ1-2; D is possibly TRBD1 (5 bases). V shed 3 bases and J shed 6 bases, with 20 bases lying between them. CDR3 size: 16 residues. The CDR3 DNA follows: TGTGCCAGCAGTTTGTCCCGGCGGGGGGGAATACATGGCTACACCTTC. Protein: CASSLSRRGGIHGYTF.

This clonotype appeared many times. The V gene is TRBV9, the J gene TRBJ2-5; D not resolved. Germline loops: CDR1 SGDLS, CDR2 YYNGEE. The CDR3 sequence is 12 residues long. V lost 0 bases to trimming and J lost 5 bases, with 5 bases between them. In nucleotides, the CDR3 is TGTGCCAGCAGCGTAGGACTTGAGACCCAGTACTTC. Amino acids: CASSVGLETQYF.

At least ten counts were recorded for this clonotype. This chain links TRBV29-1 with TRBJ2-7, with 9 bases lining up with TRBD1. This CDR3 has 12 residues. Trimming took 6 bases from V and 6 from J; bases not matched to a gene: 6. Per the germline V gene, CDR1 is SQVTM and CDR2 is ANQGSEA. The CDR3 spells CSVFGQGTEQYF. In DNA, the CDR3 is TGCAGCGTGTTCGGACAGGGGACCGAGCAGTACTTC.

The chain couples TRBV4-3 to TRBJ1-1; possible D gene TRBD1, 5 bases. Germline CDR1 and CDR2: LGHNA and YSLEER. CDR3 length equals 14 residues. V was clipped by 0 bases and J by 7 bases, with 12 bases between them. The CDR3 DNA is TGCGCCAGCAGCCAAGACAGGGTCCAGAATGAAGCTTTCTTT. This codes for CASSQDRVQNEAFF.

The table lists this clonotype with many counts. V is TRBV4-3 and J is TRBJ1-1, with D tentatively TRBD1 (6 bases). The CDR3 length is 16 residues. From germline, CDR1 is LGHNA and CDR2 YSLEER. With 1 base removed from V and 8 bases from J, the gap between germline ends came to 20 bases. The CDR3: CASSQVGGPGLGEAFF. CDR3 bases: TGCGCCAGCAGCCAAGTTGGGGGCCCGGGACTGGGAGAAGCTTTCTTT.

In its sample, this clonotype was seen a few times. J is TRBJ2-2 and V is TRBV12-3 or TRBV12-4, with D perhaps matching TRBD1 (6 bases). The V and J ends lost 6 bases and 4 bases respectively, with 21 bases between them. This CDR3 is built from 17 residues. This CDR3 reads CASSSRGGPMGTGELFF. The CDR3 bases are TGTGCCAGCAGCAGCCGTGGGGGCCCGATGGGCACCGGGGAGCTGTTTTTT.

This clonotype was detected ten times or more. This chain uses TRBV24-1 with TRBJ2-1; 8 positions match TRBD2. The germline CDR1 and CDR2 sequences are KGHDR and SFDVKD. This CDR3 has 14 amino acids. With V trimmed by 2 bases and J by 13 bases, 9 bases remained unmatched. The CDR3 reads CATSDSPGLVEQFF. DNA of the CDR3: TGTGCCACCAGTGATTCTCCGGGACTAGTGGAACAGTTCTTC.

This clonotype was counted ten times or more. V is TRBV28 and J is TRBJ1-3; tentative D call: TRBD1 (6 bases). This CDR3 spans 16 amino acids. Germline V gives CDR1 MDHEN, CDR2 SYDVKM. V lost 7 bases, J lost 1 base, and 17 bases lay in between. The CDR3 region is CASNGGSSESGNTIYF. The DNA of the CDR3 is TGTGCCAGCAACGGGGGCAGTTCGGAATCTGGAAACACCATATATTTT.

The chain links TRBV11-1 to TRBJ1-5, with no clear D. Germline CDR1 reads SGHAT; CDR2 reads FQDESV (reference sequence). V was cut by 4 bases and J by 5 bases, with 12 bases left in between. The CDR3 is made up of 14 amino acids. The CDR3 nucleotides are TGTGCCAGCAGCTCCCCGGGTCCCGATCAGCCCCAGCATTTT. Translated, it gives CASSSPGPDQPQHF.